Shown below are 18 T cell receptor beta chains from a single sample sequenced in a study of cytomegalovirus exposure and HLA in healthy donors. Vbeta (60) and Jbeta (13) primers were used in the PCR. Produced via immunoSEQ multiplex PCR; TCRdb's table is partial and in-frame only. The sample carries roughly 140,000 clones, around 65% recorded once. Material for sequencing was PBMCs. The source is a woman aged 25 to 39 in good health and CMV-seropositive.

This clone was seen once. The rearrangement links TRBV19 to TRBJ1-3, with D perhaps matching TRBD1 (5 bases). This CDR3 is 11 amino acids long. V was clipped by 10 bases and J by 4 bases, with 8 bases between them. The germline V gene has CDR1 LNHDA and CDR2 SQIVND (reference sequence). CDR3 in amino acids: CATTGGNTIYF. The CDR3 nucleotides read TGTGCCACCACAGGAGGAAACACCATATATTTT. Variable domain in full (rest from reference TRBV19 and TRBJ1-3): DGGITQSPKYLFRKEGQNVTLSCEQNLNHDAMYWYRQDPGQGLRLIYYSQIVNDFQKGDIAEGYSVSREKKESFPLTVTSAQKNPTAFYLCATTGGNTIYFGEGSWLTVV.

Remarks on this clone: The same CDR3 is also encoded by other DNA sequences in this sample. The chain carries TRBV18 and TRBJ2-2, with D possibly matching TRBD1 (5 bases). The CDR3 covers 13 residues. Germline V gives CDR1 KGHSH, CDR2 LQKENI. The V gene lost 3 bases and the J gene lost 5 bases, with 7 bases spanning the gap. This CDR3 is CASSPQGTGELFF. CDR3 DNA sequence: TGTGCCAGCTCACCGCAGGGTACCGGGGAGCTGTTTTTT.

V usage is TRBV4-2 and J usage is TRBJ2-3; D is possibly TRBD2 (5 bases). With 2 bases removed from V and 3 bases from J, the gap between germline ends came to 9 bases. Germline values: CDR1 LGHNA, CDR2 YNFKEQ. The CDR3 loop spans 14 amino acids. CDR3 residues: CASSQPRETDTQYF. As DNA, the CDR3 is TGTGCCAGCAGCCAACCAAGGGAGACAGATACGCAGTATTTT.

V and J are TRBV2 and TRBJ2-7; 7 bases are a match to TRBD1. Germline trimming cut 8 bases from V and 3 bases from J; bases unmatched to any gene: 19. The CDR3 length is 17 residues. Germline V gene data show CDR1 as SNHLY and CDR2 as FYNNEI. For the CDR3, the DNA is TGTGCCAGCCCACCCTTTAACCCGGGACAGCGAGACTACGAGCAGTACTTC. Protein product: CASPPFNPGQRDYEQYF.

V gene TRBV6-5 combines with J gene TRBJ1-1; D gene uncertain. The CDR3 length is 15 residues. The germline CDR1 and CDR2 sequences are MNHEY and SVGAGI. The germline V and J ends were trimmed by 6 bases and 1 base, with 15 bases remaining between them. The CDR3 bases are TGTGCCAGCAGAAGCCCCACGGGGTGGAACACTGAAGCTTTCTTT. It is translated as CASRSPTGWNTEAFF.

The chain combines TRBV10-3 with TRBJ2-7; 8 positions match TRBD1. This CDR3 region has 15 residues. CDR1 and CDR2 (germline): ENHRY, SYGVKD. The trim removed 6 bases at V and 1 base at J, leaving 8 bases unmatched. The CDR3 DNA sequence: TGTGCCATCAGGGTAGGACAGGGTCGGTCCTACGAGCAGTACTTC. It yields the protein CAIRVGQGRSYEQYF.

This clone turned up a few times. The V gene is TRBV6-6, the J gene TRBJ2-2, with a weak D call TRBD1 (6 bases). Germline assignment: CDR1 MNHNY and CDR2 SVGAGI (reference sequence). This CDR3 contains 13 residues. Trimming stripped 6 bases from V and 4 bases from J, with 9 bases between. The CDR3 is CASRSGATGELFF. The CDR3 nucleotides read TGTGCCAGCAGATCAGGGGCCACCGGGGAGCTGTTTTTT.

The rearrangement joins TRBV5-8 to TRBJ2-5; TRBD2 agrees at 7 bases. The V and J ends lost 0 bases and 1 base, in that order; junction bases with no gene match: 3. Looked up from germline, CDR1 is SGHTS and CDR2 is YDEGEE. This CDR3 is 15 amino acids long. In DNA form, the CDR3 reads TGTGCCAGCAGCTTGGCGGGGGGACGCCAAGAGACCCAGTACTTC. Translating gives CASSLAGGRQETQYF.

The chain is built from TRBV11-3 and TRBJ2-5; 11 bases line up with TRBD2. The CDR3 runs to 18 residues. The germline V gene encodes CDR1 SGHNT and CDR2 YENEEA. V gave up 1 base and J gave up 4 bases; unmatched junction bases: 11. The CDR3 sequence: CASSLGFLAGGGGETQYF. The CDR3 coding sequence is TGTGCCAGCAGCTTAGGTTTTCTAGCGGGGGGAGGAGGAGAGACCCAGTACTTC.

The chain has TRBV7-2 and TRBJ2-4; D might be TRBD1 (5 bases). The length of the CDR3 is 16 residues. Trimming shortened V by 5 bases and J by 0 bases, and 14 bases separated the two germline ends. Germline V gene sequence: CDR1 SGHTA, CDR2 FQGNSA. The CDR3 coding sequence is TGTGCCAGCAGCCCGCAGACAGCCCTAGCCAAAAACATTCAGTACTTC. Its translation is CASSPQTALAKNIQYF.

The V and J genes are TRBV7-9 and TRBJ2-7; weak D call: TRBD2 (5 bases). The CDR3 has 19 amino acids. Trimming shortened V by 5 bases and J by 0 bases, and 26 bases separated the two germline ends. CDR1 and CDR2 (germline): SEHNR, FQNEAQ (reference sequence). The CDR3 DNA follows: TGTGCCAGCAGCACATCTCCCAGGCCGGGATACTTCAGCTCCTACGAGCAGTACTTC. Protein: CASSTSPRPGYFSSYEQYF.

This clone was observed a few times. The chain recombines TRBV15 with TRBJ1-5, with no clear D. The ends were cut back, 3 bases at V and 0 bases at J, with 9 bases in the middle. CDR1 is LNHNV, CDR2 YYDKDF, per germline (reference sequence). This CDR3 is built from 15 residues. The chain's CDR3 is CATSRSLRSNQPQHF. The CDR3 bases are TGTGCCACCAGCAGGTCCCTACGTAGCAATCAGCCCCAGCATTTT.

This clone was found a few times. This chain's CDR3 is CATSRGGRTEAFF. The CDR3 coding sequence is TGTGCCACCAGCAGGGGGGGGCGCACTGAAGCTTTCTTT. The gene calls are TRBV15 and TRBJ1-1, with D maybe TRBD1 (6 bases). Germline values: CDR1 LNHNV, CDR2 YYDKDF (reference sequence). V lost 3 bases and J 4 bases, leaving 9 bases between the germline ends. This CDR3 has 13 amino acids.

The chain combines TRBV13 with TRBJ2-1, with a weak D call TRBD2 (5 bases). CDR1 PRHDT and CDR2 FYEKMQ come from the germline V gene (reference sequence). V was clipped by 7 bases and J by 8 bases, with 15 bases between them. The CDR3 length is 13 residues. The CDR3, as DNA: TGTGCCAGCACTCACGGGGAGCTCCATGAGCAGTTCTTC. Translating it yields CASTHGELHEQFF.

The chain links TRBV5-6 to TRBJ2-6; the match to TRBD1 covers 10 bases. The J segment lost 2 bases and the V segment lost 4 bases, leaving 9 bases of the junction unmatched. The CDR3 contains 18 residues. CDR1 is SGHDT and CDR2 is YYEEEE in the germline V gene. CDR3 DNA sequence: TGTGCCAGCAGCCCGGGGGACAGGGGTTTCCCTGGGGCCAACGTCCTGACTTTC. Translated, it gives CASSPGDRGFPGANVLTF.

This rearrangement joins TRBV4-1 to TRBJ2-2; 7 nucleotides agree with TRBD2. Germline CDR1 and CDR2: MGHRA and YSYEKL. CDR3 length: 15 amino acids. With V trimmed by 1 base and J by 1 base, 0 bases remained unmatched. The CDR3 is CASSQAGGNTGELFF. CDR3 nucleotide sequence: TGCGCCAGCAGCCAAGCGGGAGGGAACACCGGGGAGCTGTTTTTT.

As concerns this clone: The junction and the germline gene differ at one end; a read error may be behind it. CDR3 loop: CAWSSGWATSHF. The CDR3, as DNA: TGTGCCTGGAGTTCGGGGTGGGCTACCTCGCACTTC. The J gene is TRBJ2-7, the V gene TRBV30; possible D gene TRBD2, 5 bases. Germline lookup yields CDR1 GTSNPN and CDR2 SVGIG (reference sequence). This CDR3 contains 12 residues.

The chain employs TRBV5-1 and TRBJ1-2; 9 bases map to TRBD1. The CDR3 is made up of 16 amino acids. CDR1 is SGHRS and CDR2 is YFSETQ in the germline V gene. V shed 0 bases and J 4 bases; nucleotides not matched to a gene: 7. The CDR3 nucleotides are TGCGCCAGCAGCTTGGAACTTGGACAGGGGAGCTATGGCTACACCTTC. As protein: CASSLELGQGSYGYTF.